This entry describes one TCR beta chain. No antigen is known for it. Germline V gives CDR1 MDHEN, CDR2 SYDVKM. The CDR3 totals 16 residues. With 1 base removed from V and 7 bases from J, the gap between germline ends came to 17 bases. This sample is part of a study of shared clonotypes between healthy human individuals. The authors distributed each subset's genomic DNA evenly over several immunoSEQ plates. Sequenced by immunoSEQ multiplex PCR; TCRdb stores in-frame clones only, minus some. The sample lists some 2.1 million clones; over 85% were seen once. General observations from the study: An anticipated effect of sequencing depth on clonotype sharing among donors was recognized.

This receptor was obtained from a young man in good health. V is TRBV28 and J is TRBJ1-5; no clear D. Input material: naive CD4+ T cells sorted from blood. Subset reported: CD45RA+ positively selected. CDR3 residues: CASSLSSSSSGQPQHF. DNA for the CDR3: TGTGCCAGCAGTTTATCCTCCAGTTCCTCGGGACAGCCCCAGCATTTT.